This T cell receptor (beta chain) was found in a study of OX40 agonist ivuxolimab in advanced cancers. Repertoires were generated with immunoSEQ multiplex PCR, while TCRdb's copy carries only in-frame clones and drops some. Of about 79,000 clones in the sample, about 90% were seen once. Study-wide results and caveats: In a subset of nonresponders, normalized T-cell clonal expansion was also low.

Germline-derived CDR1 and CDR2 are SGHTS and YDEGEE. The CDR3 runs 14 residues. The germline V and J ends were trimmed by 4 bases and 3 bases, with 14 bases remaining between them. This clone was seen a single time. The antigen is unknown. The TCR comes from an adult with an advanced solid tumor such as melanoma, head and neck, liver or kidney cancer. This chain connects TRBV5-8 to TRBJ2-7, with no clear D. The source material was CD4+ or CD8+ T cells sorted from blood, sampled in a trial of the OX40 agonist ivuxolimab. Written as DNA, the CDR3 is TGTGCCAGCAGCCCAAACTTCAGAGGCTACGAGCAGTACTTC. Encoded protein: CASSPNFRGYEQYF. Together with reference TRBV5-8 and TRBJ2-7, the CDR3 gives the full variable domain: EAGVTQSPTHLIKTRGQQATLRCSPISGHTSVYWYQQALGLGLQFLLWYDEGEERNRGNFPPRFSGRQFPNYSSELNVNALELEDSALYLCASSPNFRGYEQYFGPGTRLTVT.